The next 25 T cell receptor beta chains were all read from a single sample in a study of shared clonotypes between healthy human individuals. Data came from immunoSEQ multiplex PCR; TCRdb stores just in-frame clones and leaves some out. The sample has roughly 2.2 million clones, 80% to 95% seen once. The sequencing input was naive CD4+ T cells from PBMCs. Sample subset: CD45RA+ positively selected. The source of these receptors is a man in his late teens or twenties in good health. Some clones in this sample may be carry-over from other donors' samples.

The V gene is TRBV19, the J gene TRBJ1-4; possibly TRBD1 for D (5 bases). The CDR3 runs 18 residues. CDR1 is LNHDA, CDR2 SQIVND, per germline (reference sequence). V lost 5 bases and J 7 bases, leaving 26 bases between the germline ends. This CDR3 reads CASSARPGTRVRSEKLFF. The DNA for the CDR3 is TGTGCCAGTAGTGCCCGCCCCGGGACCCGGGTGAGAAGTGAAAAACTGTTTTTT.

The V call is TRBV11-3, the J call TRBJ2-7; the match to TRBD1 covers 8 bases. Germline assignment: CDR1 SGHNT and CDR2 YENEEA. Unmatched junction bases numbered 5, after V lost 9 bases and J lost 4 bases. This CDR3 has 12 residues. This CDR3 reads CASGQGTYEQYF. CDR3 coding DNA: TGTGCCAGTGGACAGGGAACTTACGAGCAGTACTTC.

The chain recombines TRBV18 with TRBJ1-2; the D gene is possibly TRBD1 (5 bases). The length of the CDR3 is 14 residues. Trimming took 0 bases from V and 4 from J, leaving 9 bases between them. Germline CDR1 KGHSH, CDR2 LQKENI. The CDR3 bases are TGTGCCAGCTCACCACCCAGGGAGGGCTATGGCTACACCTTC. The encoded protein is CASSPPREGYGYTF.

The chain uses TRBV9 and TRBJ2-2, with 11 bases that match TRBD2. V shed 6 bases and J 5 bases; nucleotides not matched to a gene: 12. CDR1 is SGDLS, CDR2 YYNGEE, per germline. This CDR3 region has 17 residues. CDR3: CASTLGLAGGGTGELFF. CDR3 nucleotides: TGTGCCAGCACGTTGGGGCTAGCGGGAGGAGGGACCGGGGAGCTGTTTTTT.

The chain recombines TRBV11-2 with TRBJ2-7; 8 bases align to TRBD1. CDR3 length equals 13 residues. Germline CDR1 SGHAT, CDR2 FQNNGV. The V and J ends lost 4 bases and 5 bases, in that order; junction bases with no gene match: 4. This CDR3 is CASSYDRGDEQYF. For the CDR3, the DNA is TGTGCCAGCAGCTACGACAGGGGAGACGAGCAGTACTTC.

Of note for this clone: At the DNA level, this CDR3 is encoded by other sequences in the same sample as well. The chain links TRBV28 to TRBJ2-7; 9 bases line up with TRBD1. This CDR3 has 15 residues. After removal of 5 bases from V and 3 bases from J, the junction contained 8 bases not matched to a gene. CDR1 MDHEN and CDR2 SYDVKM come from the germline V gene. CDR3 bases: TGTGCCAGCAGTCCCCCGGGACAGGGAATCTACGAGCAGTACTTC. This translates into CASSPPGQGIYEQYF. The whole variable domain, filled in from reference TRBV28 and TRBJ2-7, reads DVKVTQSSRYLVKRTGEKVFLECVQDMDHENMFWYRQDPGLGLRLIYFSYDVKMKEKGDIPEGYSVSREKKERFSLILESASTNQTSMYLCASSPPGQGIYEQYFGPGTRLTVT.

This chain links TRBV29-1 with TRBJ2-5, with a weak D call TRBD2 (5 bases). CDR3 size: 16 residues. Germline V gives CDR1 SQVTM, CDR2 ANQGSEA. Trimming pared 2 bases from V and 5 bases from J, leaving 21 bases between. Written as DNA, the CDR3 is TGCAGCGTTGAAAATCGTTTGAGGGCCTCAAAGGAGACCCAGTACTTC. Encoded protein: CSVENRLRASKETQYF.

This clone was found once. V and J are TRBV29-1 and TRBJ2-7; D is possibly TRBD1 (5 bases). The CDR3 spans 12 residues. V gave up 7 bases and J gave up 0 bases, with 10 bases separating them. The germline CDR1 and CDR2 sequences are SQVTM and ANQGSEA. In DNA, the CDR3 is TGCAGCGCCGGACAAATCTCCTACGAGCAGTACTTC. Its protein is CSAGQISYEQYF.

Worth noting for this clone: The identical CDR3 is also encoded by other nucleotide sequences in the sample. This rearrangement joins TRBV5-1 to TRBJ2-7; 9 bases agree with TRBD2. CDR3 size: 15 residues. V was pared by 0 bases and J by 0 bases, with 1 base of the junction left unmatched. Germline V lookup: CDR1 SGHRS, CDR2 YFSETQ. Here the CDR3 DNA reads TGCGCCAGCAGCTTGGGACTAGCGGACTCCTACGAGCAGTACTTC. Its protein product is CASSLGLADSYEQYF.

This chain joins TRBV7-3 and TRBJ2-1; possibly TRBD1 or TRBD2 for D (5 bases each). From germline, CDR1 is SGHTA and CDR2 FQGTGA. Between the trimmed V and J ends, which lost 5 bases and 7 bases, there was a span of 15 bases. This CDR3 region has 14 residues. As DNA, the CDR3 is TGTGCCAGCAGCCCAATGAGGGGTACGAATGAGCAGTTCTTC. As protein: CASSPMRGTNEQFF.

The V and J genes are TRBV27 and TRBJ2-7; the match to TRBD2 covers 13 bases. This CDR3 comprises 15 residues. CDR1 and CDR2 (germline): MNHEY, SMNVEV (reference sequence). J was trimmed by 5 bases and V by 5 bases; bases with no gene match: 6. The CDR3 protein is CASSMLGTSGNEQYF. CDR3 nucleotide sequence: TGTGCCAGCAGTATGCTCGGGACTAGCGGGAACGAGCAGTACTTC.

V usage is TRBV4-2 and J usage is TRBJ1-6; the D gene is possibly TRBD1 (5 bases). This CDR3 is built from 16 residues. Germline CDR1 and CDR2: LGHNA and YNFKEQ. The germline V and J ends were trimmed by 0 bases and 8 bases, with 14 bases remaining between them. CDR3 amino acids: CASSQDQQAADSPLHF. Here the CDR3 DNA reads TGTGCCAGCAGCCAAGATCAACAGGCGGCGGATTCACCCCTCCACTTT.

The V call is TRBV28, the J call TRBJ2-7, with a tentative D call TRBD1 (6 bases). Looked up from germline, CDR1 is MDHEN and CDR2 is SYDVKM. Trimming pared 6 bases from V and 6 bases from J, leaving 18 bases between. The CDR3 has 14 residues. As DNA, the CDR3 is TGTGCCAGCAGCGCTATCGACAGGTGGGGCGAGCAGTACTTC. Encoded protein: CASSAIDRWGEQYF.

The chain is built from TRBV9 and TRBJ2-7; D is ambiguous. Germline lookup yields CDR1 SGDLS and CDR2 YYNGEE. V lost 0 bases and J 6 bases, leaving 13 bases between the germline ends. This CDR3 has 14 amino acids. DNA of the CDR3: TGTGCCAGCAGCGTAGGACCCCCCGGCCGCGAGCAGTACTTC. Its protein product is CASSVGPPGREQYF. Combining the CDR3 with reference TRBV9 and TRBJ2-7 gives the whole variable domain DSGVTQTPKHLITATGQRVTLRCSPRSGDLSVYWYQQSLDQGLQFLIQYYNGEERAKGNILERFSAQQFPDLHSELNLSSLELGDSALYFCASSVGPPGREQYFGPGTRLTVT.

This clone was seen just once. The V gene is TRBV5-4, the J gene TRBJ2-7; 11 nucleotides align to TRBD2. Germline trimming cut 4 bases from V and 4 bases from J; bases unmatched to any gene: 10. CDR3 length: 16 amino acids. CDR1 and CDR2 from the germline V gene are SGHNT and YYREEE (reference sequence). CDR3 coding DNA: TGTGCCAGCAGCCGGAGTTTACTAGCGGGAGCATACGAGCAGTACTTC. Protein product: CASSRSLLAGAYEQYF.

The chain carries TRBV28 and TRBJ1-2; 8 bases align to TRBD1. V shed 6 bases and J 5 bases; nucleotides not matched to a gene: 8. CDR3 length: 14 amino acids. Germline V gives CDR1 MDHEN, CDR2 SYDVKM. CDR3 nucleotide sequence: TGTGCCAGCAGCCCCCCCCGGACAGGGTATGGCTACACCTTC. Translating it yields CASSPPRTGYGYTF.

The chain combines TRBV28 with TRBJ2-2, with 7 bases identical to TRBD1. This CDR3 region has 16 residues. The V segment lost 4 bases and the J segment 8 bases; nucleotides outside the gene matches: 13. Germline V CDR1 and CDR2: MDHEN, SYDVKM. CDR3 amino acids: CASSSPSQGISGELFF. In DNA form, the CDR3 reads TGTGCCAGCAGTTCCCCCTCACAGGGGATCTCGGGGGAGCTGTTTTTT. Full variable domain (rest looked up from reference TRBV28 and TRBJ2-2): DVKVTQSSRYLVKRTGEKVFLECVQDMDHENMFWYRQDPGLGLRLIYFSYDVKMKEKGDIPEGYSVSREKKERFSLILESASTNQTSMYLCASSSPSQGISGELFFGEGSRLTVL.

The chain carries TRBV11-3 and TRBJ2-1; TRBD2 agrees at 8 bases. J gave up 4 bases and V 4 bases, and 6 bases lay outside the gene matches. Germline V lookup: CDR1 SGHNT, CDR2 YENEEA. The CDR3 has 15 residues. DNA of the CDR3: TGTGCCAGCAGCTACGGACTAGCCCTATACAATGAGCAGTTCTTC. Translated: CASSYGLALYNEQFF.

CDR3 DNA sequence: TGTGCCAGCAGTTCCCACAGGAACACTGAAGCTTTCTTT. It is translated as CASSSHRNTEAFF. The rearrangement joins TRBV28 to TRBJ1-1, with D hard to call. Per germline, CDR1 MDHEN and CDR2 SYDVKM. Between the trimmed V and J ends, which lost 4 bases and 1 base, there was a span of 7 bases. The length of the CDR3 is 13 residues. The full variable domain, in which reference TRBV28 and TRBJ1-1 provide the parts outside the CDR3, is DVKVTQSSRYLVKRTGEKVFLECVQDMDHENMFWYRQDPGLGLRLIYFSYDVKMKEKGDIPEGYSVSREKKERFSLILESASTNQTSMYLCASSSHRNTEAFFGQGTRLTVV.

The chain combines TRBV5-1 with TRBJ2-7; 9 positions match TRBD1. The V segment lost 7 bases and the J segment 6 bases; nucleotides outside the gene matches: 14. This CDR3 has 15 residues. Germline V gene lookup returns CDR1 SGHRS and CDR2 YFSETQ. The CDR3 coding sequence is TGCGCCAGCGGCCGGCCGGGACAGGGTCCCGCCGAGCAGTACTTC. Its protein product is CASGRPGQGPAEQYF.

V gene TRBV6-9 combines with J gene TRBJ2-7; tentative D call: TRBD1 (6 bases). V lost 5 bases to trimming and J lost 4 bases, with 24 bases between them. Looked up from germline, CDR1 is MNHGY and CDR2 is SVAAGI. The CDR3 sequence is 17 residues long. The CDR3 here is CASSRGGWGPGRYEQYF. CDR3 in DNA: TGTGCCAGCAGTCGGGGCGGATGGGGGCCAGGAAGATACGAGCAGTACTTC.

V usage is TRBV6-5 and J usage is TRBJ1-1; 7 bases match TRBD1. V shed 5 bases, J shed 1 base, and the junction held 7 bases outside the gene matches. This CDR3 has 15 amino acids. Germline CDR1 and CDR2: MNHEY and SVGAGI. CDR3 coding DNA: TGTGCCAGCAGTGCGACAGGGAGAAAGAACACTGAAGCTTTCTTT. It specifies CASSATGRKNTEAFF.

The V and J genes are TRBV7-2 and TRBJ1-3, with D possibly TRBD1 on 5 matching bases. CDR1 SGHTA and CDR2 FQGNSA come from the germline V gene. The length of the CDR3 is 14 residues. Trimming pared 1 base from V and 4 bases from J, leaving 8 bases between. This CDR3 is CASSLGTWGNTIYF. DNA of the CDR3: TGTGCCAGCAGCTTAGGGACATGGGGAAACACCATATATTTT.

V usage is TRBV7-9 and J usage is TRBJ2-1; 10 bases are a match to TRBD2. This CDR3 is 15 amino acids long. The germline V gene has CDR1 SEHNR and CDR2 FQNEAQ (reference sequence). Trimming removed 1 base from V and 10 bases from J; junction bases left unmatched: 7. The CDR3 sequence: CASSLGLAGASEQFF. The CDR3 DNA reads as TGTGCCAGCAGCTTAGGGCTAGCGGGAGCGTCCGAGCAGTTCTTC.

The chain couples TRBV5-1 to TRBJ1-4; D is unclear. The CDR3 covers 14 residues. Trimming took 0 bases from V and 6 from J, leaving 9 bases between them. Germline assignment: CDR1 SGHRS and CDR2 YFSETQ. CDR3 protein: CASSLGAGDEKLFF. The CDR3 DNA reads as TGCGCCAGCAGCTTGGGGGCGGGTGATGAAAAACTGTTTTTT. Using reference TRBV5-1 and TRBJ1-4 for the parts outside the CDR3, the full variable domain is KAGVTQTPRYLIKTRGQQVTLSCSPISGHRSVSWYQQTPGQGLQFLFEYFSETQRNKGNFPGRFSGRQFSNSRSEMNVSTLELGDSALYLCASSLGAGDEKLFFGSGTQLSVL.